These 14 T cell receptor beta chains share one sample of origin, sequenced in a study of patients and donors after allogeneic stem cell transplantation (dated by TCRdb to 2020 to 2021). The method behind the library was RT-PCR. The sequencer was a NextSeq 550. Through fastp at Q25 and MiXCR, TCRdb rebuilt clones from the public reads, retaining in-frame beta chains. Rows merge per CDR3 protein into single entries with the most common DNA and genes. The sample has hundreds of thousands of distinct CDR3 sequences on record, 16% of them singletons. Of the sample, around 6.8% falls within the top ten clones. Sequencing input: blood, either unsorted or a sorted T cell fraction (not recorded which). The receptors here all came from a human donor who was either an allogeneic HSCT recipient or a stem cell or donor lymphocyte infusion donor (not recorded which). It is not recorded whose cells these are; they may come from a transplant donor.

This chain uses TRBV5-1 with TRBJ1-1, with 7 bases matching TRBD1. V was pared by 3 bases and J by 11 bases, with 4 bases of the junction left unmatched. Per the germline V gene, CDR1 is SGHRS and CDR2 is YFSETQ. There are 11 residues in the CDR3. The CDR3 region is CASSSQGGAFF. Here the CDR3 DNA reads TGCGCCAGCAGCTCTCAGGGGGGGGCTTTCTTT.

This clonotype showed up just a few times. CDR3 protein: CSATGTASTDTQYF. In DNA form, the CDR3 reads TGCAGTGCAACCGGGACAGCTAGCACAGATACGCAGTATTTT. V and J are TRBV20-1 and TRBJ2-3; 7 bases match TRBD1. With V trimmed by 6 bases and J by 0 bases, 6 bases remained unmatched. The CDR3 contains 14 residues. Germline CDR1 DFQATT, CDR2 SNEGSKA (reference sequence).

The rearrangement links TRBV6-1 to TRBJ2-7; weak D call: TRBD2 (6 bases). The length of the CDR3 is 13 residues. The germline CDR1 and CDR2 sequences are MNHNS and SASEGT. Trimming left V 11 bases short and J 0 bases short, with 14 bases between. The chain's CDR3 is CACDSGVSYEQYF. As DNA, the CDR3 is TGTGCCTGCGATAGCGGAGTCTCCTACGAGCAGTACTTC.

This clonotype came up many times. This chain's CDR3 is CSAPVVNYGYTF. The CDR3 nucleotides are TGCAGTGCCCCGGTTGTGAACTATGGCTACACCTTC. The gene calls are TRBV20-1 and TRBJ1-2; D remains ambiguous. The V gene's germline CDR1 is DFQATT and CDR2 SNEGSKA (reference sequence). The CDR3 contains 12 residues. Trimming left V 6 bases short and J 2 bases short, with 10 bases between.

V is TRBV7-9 and J is TRBJ1-3; D call uncertain. CDR3 length: 15 amino acids. Trimming took 0 bases from V and 0 from J, leaving 6 bases between them. Germline CDR1 reads SEHNR; CDR2 reads FQNEAQ (reference sequence). The CDR3 DNA reads TGTGCCAGCAGCTTAGCCTGGAGCTCTGGAAACACCATATATTTT. Translated: CASSLAWSSGNTIYF.

This clonotype was recorded many times. The chain uses TRBV7-2 and TRBJ1-2; unclear D gene. Trimming stripped 1 base from V and 8 bases from J, with 2 bases between. The CDR3 extends over 10 amino acids. In germline, CDR1 is SGHTA, CDR2 FQGNSA. The CDR3 protein is CASSLGGYTF. The CDR3 region has the DNA TGTGCCAGCAGCTTAGGGGGCTACACCTTC.

V is TRBV2 and J is TRBJ1-2, with D perhaps TRBD1 (5 bases). Per germline, CDR1 SNHLY and CDR2 FYNNEI. V lost 8 bases, J lost 6 bases, and 16 bases lay in between. The CDR3 spans 13 residues. Here the CDR3 reads CASGWGPENGYTF. In DNA form, the CDR3 reads TGTGCCAGCGGGTGGGGACCAGAGAATGGCTACACCTTC.

The gene calls are TRBV29-1 and TRBJ2-7; maybe TRBD1 (5 bases). CDR1 is SQVTM, CDR2 ANQGSEA, per germline. This CDR3 is 12 amino acids long. The V end lost 2 bases, the J end lost 2 bases, and 7 bases lay between the germline ends. The CDR3: CSVEQGAYEQYF. In nucleotides, the CDR3 is TGCAGCGTTGAACAGGGCGCCTACGAGCAGTACTTC.

This chain uses TRBV11-1 with TRBJ2-1; 11 bases are a match to TRBD2. The V segment lost 2 bases and the J segment 4 bases; nucleotides outside the gene matches: 7. Germline values: CDR1 SGHAT, CDR2 FQDESV (reference sequence). CDR3 length equals 17 residues. The CDR3 protein is CASSLRTGTSGYNEQFF. CDR3 sequence (DNA): TGTGCCAGCAGCTTAAGGACCGGGACTAGCGGTTACAATGAGCAGTTCTTC.

The V gene is TRBV5-1, the J gene TRBJ1-2; 7 bases are a match to TRBD1. The CDR3 covers 15 residues. The germline V gene encodes CDR1 SGHRS and CDR2 YFSETQ. The ends lost 0 bases at V and 0 bases at J; junction bases unmatched: 2. The CDR3: CASSLVTGANYGYTF. The CDR3 nucleotides are TGCGCCAGCAGCTTGGTTACAGGGGCTAACTATGGCTACACCTTC.

This clonotype has a handful of counts. The chain combines TRBV20-1 with TRBJ2-5; 8 bases line up with TRBD2. The CDR3 consists of 14 residues. Germline CDR1 and CDR2: DFQATT and SNEGSKA (reference sequence). J gave up 7 bases and V 4 bases, and 11 bases lay outside the gene matches. CDR3 in amino acids: CSATPSGAGGTQYF. DNA of the CDR3: TGCAGTGCTACCCCTTCCGGCGCGGGAGGGACCCAGTACTTC.

This clonotype has more than one count but fewer than ten. The chain has TRBV5-5 and TRBJ2-7, with 7 bases identical to TRBD2. With V trimmed by 1 base and J by 6 bases, 4 bases remained unmatched. Germline V gene lookup returns CDR1 SGHKS and CDR2 YYEKEE (reference sequence). This CDR3 is 13 amino acids long. The CDR3 DNA sequence: TGTGCCAGCAGCTTGAACGGACTAGGCGAGCAGTACTTC. This translates into CASSLNGLGEQYF.

The rearrangement joins TRBV18 to TRBJ1-1, with 8 bases fitting TRBD1. J gave up 5 bases and V 3 bases, and 11 bases lay outside the gene matches. This CDR3 spans 16 amino acids. Germline V CDR1 and CDR2: KGHSH, LQKENI. The CDR3 reads CASSPLALTGVTEAFF. The CDR3 DNA is TGTGCCAGCTCACCTCTCGCCCTGACAGGGGTGACTGAAGCTTTCTTT.

The sample holds a few counts of this clonotype. The J gene is TRBJ1-2, the V gene TRBV29-1; D is unclear. Germline V CDR1 and CDR2: SQVTM, ANQGSEA. V was trimmed by 1 base and J by 8 bases, leaving 14 bases between them. The CDR3 runs 13 residues. As DNA, the CDR3 is TGCAGCGTTGAAGTTTTAGGGATGAGCGGCTACACCTTC. It specifies CSVEVLGMSGYTF. The variable domain in full, with the rest retrieved from reference TRBV29-1 and TRBJ1-2, is SAVISQKPSRDICQRGTSLTIQCQVDSQVTMMFWYRQQPGQSLTLIATANQGSEATYESGFVIDKFPISRPNLTFSTLTVSNMSPEDSSIYLCSVEVLGMSGYTFGSGTRLTVV.